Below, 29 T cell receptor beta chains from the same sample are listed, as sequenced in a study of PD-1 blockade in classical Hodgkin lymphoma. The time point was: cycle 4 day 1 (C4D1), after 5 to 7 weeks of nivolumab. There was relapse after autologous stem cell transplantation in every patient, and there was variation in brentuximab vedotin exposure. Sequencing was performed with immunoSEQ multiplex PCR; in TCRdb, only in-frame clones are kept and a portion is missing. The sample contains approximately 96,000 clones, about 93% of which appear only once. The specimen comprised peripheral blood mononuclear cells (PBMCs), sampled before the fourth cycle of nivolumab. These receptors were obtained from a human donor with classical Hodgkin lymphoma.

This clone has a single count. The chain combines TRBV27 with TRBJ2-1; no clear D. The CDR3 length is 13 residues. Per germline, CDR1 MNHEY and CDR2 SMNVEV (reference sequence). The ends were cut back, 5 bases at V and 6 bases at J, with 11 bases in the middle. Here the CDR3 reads CASSLRWGNEQFF. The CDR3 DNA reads TGTGCCAGCAGTCTCCGGTGGGGCAATGAGCAGTTCTTC.

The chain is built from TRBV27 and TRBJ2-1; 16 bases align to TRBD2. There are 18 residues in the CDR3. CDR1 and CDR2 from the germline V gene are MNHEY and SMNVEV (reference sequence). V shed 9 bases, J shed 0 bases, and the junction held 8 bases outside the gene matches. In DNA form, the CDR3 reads TGTGCCAGTGTGGGACTAGCGGGAGGGATAAGCTCCTACAATGAGCAGTTCTTC. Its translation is CASVGLAGGISSYNEQFF.

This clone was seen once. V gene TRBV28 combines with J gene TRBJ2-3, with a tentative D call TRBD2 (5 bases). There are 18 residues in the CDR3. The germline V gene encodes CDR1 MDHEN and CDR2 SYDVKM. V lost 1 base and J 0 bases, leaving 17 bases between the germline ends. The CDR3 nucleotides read TGTGCCAGCAGTTTATCGGGATGGAACACCCTCAGCACAGATACGCAGTATTTT. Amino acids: CASSLSGWNTLSTDTQYF.

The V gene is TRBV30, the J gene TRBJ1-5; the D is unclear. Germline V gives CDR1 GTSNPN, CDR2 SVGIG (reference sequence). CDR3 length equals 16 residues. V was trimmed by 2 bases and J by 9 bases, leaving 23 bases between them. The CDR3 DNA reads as TGTGCCTGGAGTACCGACCACGTTGAACCTGATCGGCCCCAGCATTTT. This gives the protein CAWSTDHVEPDRPQHF.

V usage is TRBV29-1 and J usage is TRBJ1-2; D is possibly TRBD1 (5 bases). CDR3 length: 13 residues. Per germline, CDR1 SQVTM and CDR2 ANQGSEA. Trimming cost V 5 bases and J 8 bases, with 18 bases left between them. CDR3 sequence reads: CSVRTGLIEGYTF. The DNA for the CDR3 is TGCAGCGTTCGGACGGGGCTTATTGAAGGCTACACCTTC. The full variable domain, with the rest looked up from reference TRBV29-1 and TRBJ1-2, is SAVISQKPSRDICQRGTSLTIQCQVDSQVTMMFWYRQQPGQSLTLIATANQGSEATYESGFVIDKFPISRPNLTFSTLTVSNMSPEDSSIYLCSVRTGLIEGYTFGSGTRLTVV.

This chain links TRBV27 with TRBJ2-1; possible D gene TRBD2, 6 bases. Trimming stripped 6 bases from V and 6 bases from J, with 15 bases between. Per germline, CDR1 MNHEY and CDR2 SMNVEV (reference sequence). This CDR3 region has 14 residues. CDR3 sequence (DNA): TGTGCCAGCAGCGAGAGACTAGGTACCAATGAGCAGTTCTTC. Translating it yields CASSERLGTNEQFF.

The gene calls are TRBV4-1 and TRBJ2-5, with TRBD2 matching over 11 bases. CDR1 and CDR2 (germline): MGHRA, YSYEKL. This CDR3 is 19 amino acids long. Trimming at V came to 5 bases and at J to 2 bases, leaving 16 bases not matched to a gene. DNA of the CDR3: TGCGCCAGCAGCGGGTATCCGACTAGCGGGATTGGGCCGCAAGAGACCCAGTACTTC. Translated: CASSGYPTSGIGPQETQYF.

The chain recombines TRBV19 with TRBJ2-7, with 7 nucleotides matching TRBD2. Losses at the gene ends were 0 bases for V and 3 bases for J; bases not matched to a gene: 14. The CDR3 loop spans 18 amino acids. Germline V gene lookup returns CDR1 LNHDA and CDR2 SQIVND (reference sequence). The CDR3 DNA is TGTGCCAGTAGTATAGATTCGGGTCAAGCGGGACCTAACTACGAGCAGTACTTC. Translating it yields CASSIDSGQAGPNYEQYF.

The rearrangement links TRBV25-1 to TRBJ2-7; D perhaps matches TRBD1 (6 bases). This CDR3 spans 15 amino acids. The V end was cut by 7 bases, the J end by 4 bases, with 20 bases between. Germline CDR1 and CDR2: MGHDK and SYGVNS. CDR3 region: CASTDGVLGGYEQYF. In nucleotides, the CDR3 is TGTGCCAGCACCGACGGGGTGTTAGGGGGATACGAGCAGTACTTC.

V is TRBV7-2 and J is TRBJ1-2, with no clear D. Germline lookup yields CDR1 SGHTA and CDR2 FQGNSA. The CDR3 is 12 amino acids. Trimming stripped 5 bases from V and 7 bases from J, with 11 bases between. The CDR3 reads CASSAGPIGYTF. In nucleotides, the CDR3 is TGTGCCAGCAGCGCCGGACCCATTGGCTACACCTTC.

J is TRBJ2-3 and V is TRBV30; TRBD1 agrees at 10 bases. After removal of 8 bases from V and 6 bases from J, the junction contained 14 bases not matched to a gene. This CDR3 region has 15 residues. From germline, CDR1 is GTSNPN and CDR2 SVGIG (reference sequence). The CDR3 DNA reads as TGTGCCGGCAAGTGGGGACAGGGGTTTTTGGATACGCAGTATTTT. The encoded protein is CAGKWGQGFLDTQYF.

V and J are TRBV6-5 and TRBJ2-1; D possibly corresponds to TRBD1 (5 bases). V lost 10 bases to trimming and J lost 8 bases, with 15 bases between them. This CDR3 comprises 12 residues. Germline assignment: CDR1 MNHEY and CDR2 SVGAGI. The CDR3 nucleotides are TGTGCCACCCGCTGGGGCAACGATGAGCAGTTCTTC. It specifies CATRWGNDEQFF.

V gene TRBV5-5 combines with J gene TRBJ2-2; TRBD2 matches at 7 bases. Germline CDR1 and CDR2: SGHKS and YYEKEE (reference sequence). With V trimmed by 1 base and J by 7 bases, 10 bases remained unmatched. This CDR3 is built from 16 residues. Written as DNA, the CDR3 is TGTGCCAGCAGCTTGAGAGGGAGGGCCGATGACGGGGAGCTGTTTTTT. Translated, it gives CASSLRGRADDGELFF. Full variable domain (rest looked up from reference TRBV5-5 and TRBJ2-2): DAGVTQSPTHLIKTRGQQVTLRCSPISGHKSVSWYQQVLGQGPQFIFQYYEKEERGRGNFPDRFSARQFPNYSSELNVNALLLGDSALYLCASSLRGRADDGELFFGEGSRLTVL.

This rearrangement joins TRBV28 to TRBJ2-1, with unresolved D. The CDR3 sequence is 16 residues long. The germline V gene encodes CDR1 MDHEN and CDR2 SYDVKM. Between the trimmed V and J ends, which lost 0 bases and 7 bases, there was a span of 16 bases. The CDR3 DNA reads TGTGCCAGCAGTTTATGGGGGTCCCCGGGTGTAAATGAGCAGTTCTTC. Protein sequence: CASSLWGSPGVNEQFF.

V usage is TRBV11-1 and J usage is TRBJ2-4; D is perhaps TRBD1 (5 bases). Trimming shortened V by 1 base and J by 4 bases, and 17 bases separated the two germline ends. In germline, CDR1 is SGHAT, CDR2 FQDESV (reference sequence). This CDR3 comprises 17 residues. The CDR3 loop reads CASSLGVLLGQKNIQYF. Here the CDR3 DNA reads TGTGCCAGCAGCTTAGGGGTTCTTTTGGGGCAGAAAAACATTCAGTACTTC.

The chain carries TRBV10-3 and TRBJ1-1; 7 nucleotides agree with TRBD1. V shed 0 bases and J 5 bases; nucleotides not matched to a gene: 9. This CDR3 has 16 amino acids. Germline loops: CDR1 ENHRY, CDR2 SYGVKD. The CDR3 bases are TGTGCCATCAGTGAGTCGAGGGGGCAGGGCAGGACTGAAGCTTTCTTT. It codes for CAISESRGQGRTEAFF.

In DNA, the CDR3 is TGCGCCAGCAGCTTGTATCCGGTGCGTTTAAATAGTCACAATGAGCAGTTCTTC. It is translated as CASSLYPVRLNSHNEQFF. The gene calls are TRBV5-1 and TRBJ2-1, with unresolved D. The V gene's germline CDR1 is SGHRS and CDR2 YFSETQ. This CDR3 is 18 amino acids long. V lost 1 base, J lost 5 bases, and 22 bases lay in between.

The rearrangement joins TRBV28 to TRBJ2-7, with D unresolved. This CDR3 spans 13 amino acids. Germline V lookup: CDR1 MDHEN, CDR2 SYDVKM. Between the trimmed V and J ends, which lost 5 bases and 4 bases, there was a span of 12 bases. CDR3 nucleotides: TGTGCCAGCAGTCCAACAACACCTTACGAGCAGTACTTC. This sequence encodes CASSPTTPYEQYF.

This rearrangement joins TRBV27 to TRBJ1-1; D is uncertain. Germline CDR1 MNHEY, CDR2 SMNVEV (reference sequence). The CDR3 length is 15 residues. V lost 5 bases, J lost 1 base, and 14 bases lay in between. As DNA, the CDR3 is TGTGCCAGCAGTCCCGCCGGTGGATGGAACACTGAAGCTTTCTTT. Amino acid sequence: CASSPAGGWNTEAFF.

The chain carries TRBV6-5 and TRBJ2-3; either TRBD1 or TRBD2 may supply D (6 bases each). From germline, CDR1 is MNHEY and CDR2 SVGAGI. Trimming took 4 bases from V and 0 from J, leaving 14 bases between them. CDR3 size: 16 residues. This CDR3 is CASSSRTAGSTDTQYF. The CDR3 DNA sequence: TGTGCCAGCAGTTCCCGGACAGCGGGTAGCACAGATACGCAGTATTTT.

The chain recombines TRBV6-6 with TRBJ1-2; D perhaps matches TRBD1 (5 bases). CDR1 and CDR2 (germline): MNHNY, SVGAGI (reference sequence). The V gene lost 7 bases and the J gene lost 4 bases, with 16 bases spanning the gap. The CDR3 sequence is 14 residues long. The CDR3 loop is CASTSGGGAYGYTF. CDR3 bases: TGTGCCAGCACGTCAGGTGGGGGAGCCTATGGCTACACCTTC.

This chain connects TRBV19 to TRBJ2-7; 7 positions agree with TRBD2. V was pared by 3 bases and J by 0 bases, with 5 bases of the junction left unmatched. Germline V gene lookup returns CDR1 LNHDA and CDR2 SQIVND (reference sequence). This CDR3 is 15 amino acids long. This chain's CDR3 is CASSIWGGDSYEQYF. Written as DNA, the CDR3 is TGTGCCAGTAGTATTTGGGGAGGGGACTCCTACGAGCAGTACTTC.

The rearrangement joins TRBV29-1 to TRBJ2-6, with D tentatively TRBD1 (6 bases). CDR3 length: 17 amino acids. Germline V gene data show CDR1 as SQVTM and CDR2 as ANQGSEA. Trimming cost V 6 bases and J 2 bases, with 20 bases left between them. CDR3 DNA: TGCAGCGTGGCCACAGGGCTAACGTCTACTGGGGCCAACGTCCTGACTTTC. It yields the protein CSVATGLTSTGANVLTF.

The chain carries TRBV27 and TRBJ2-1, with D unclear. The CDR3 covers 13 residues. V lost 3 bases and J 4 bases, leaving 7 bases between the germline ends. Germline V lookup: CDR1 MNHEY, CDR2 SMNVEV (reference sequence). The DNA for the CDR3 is TGTGCCAGCAGTTTCGGAGCATACAATGAGCAGTTCTTC. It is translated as CASSFGAYNEQFF.

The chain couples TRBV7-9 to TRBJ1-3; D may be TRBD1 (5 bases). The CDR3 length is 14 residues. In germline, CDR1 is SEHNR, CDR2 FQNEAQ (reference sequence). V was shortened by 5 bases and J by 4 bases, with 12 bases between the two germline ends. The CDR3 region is CASSPGTLGNTIYF. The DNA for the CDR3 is TGTGCCAGCAGCCCCGGGACGCTCGGAAACACCATATATTTT.

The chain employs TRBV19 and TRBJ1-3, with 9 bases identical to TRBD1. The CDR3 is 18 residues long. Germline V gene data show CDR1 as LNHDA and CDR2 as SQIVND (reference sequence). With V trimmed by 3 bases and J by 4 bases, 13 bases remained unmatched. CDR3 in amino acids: CASSILTRDRVFGNTIYF. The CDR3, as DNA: TGTGCCAGTAGTATCTTGACACGGGACAGGGTCTTCGGAAACACCATATATTTT. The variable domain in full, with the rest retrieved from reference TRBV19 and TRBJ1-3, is DGGITQSPKYLFRKEGQNVTLSCEQNLNHDAMYWYRQDPGQGLRLIYYSQIVNDFQKGDIAEGYSVSREKKESFPLTVTSAQKNPTAFYLCASSILTRDRVFGNTIYFGEGSWLTVV.

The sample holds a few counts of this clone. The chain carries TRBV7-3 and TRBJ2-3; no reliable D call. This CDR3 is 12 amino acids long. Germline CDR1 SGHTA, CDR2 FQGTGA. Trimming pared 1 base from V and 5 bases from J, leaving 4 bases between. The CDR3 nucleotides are TGTGCCAGCAGCTTAATTGGAGATACGCAGTATTTT. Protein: CASSLIGDTQYF.

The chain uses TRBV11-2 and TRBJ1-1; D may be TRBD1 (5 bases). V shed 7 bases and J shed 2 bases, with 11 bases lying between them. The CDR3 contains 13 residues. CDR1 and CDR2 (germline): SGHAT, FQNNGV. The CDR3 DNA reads TGTGCCAGCAAACGAGGGGTAAACACTGAAGCTTTCTTT. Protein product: CASKRGVNTEAFF. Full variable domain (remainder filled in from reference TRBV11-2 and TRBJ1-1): EAGVAQSPRYKIIEKRQSVAFWCNPISGHATLYWYQQILGQGPKLLIQFQNNGVVDDSQLPKDRFSAERLKGVDSTLKIQPAKLEDSAVYLCASKRGVNTEAFFGQGTRLTVV.

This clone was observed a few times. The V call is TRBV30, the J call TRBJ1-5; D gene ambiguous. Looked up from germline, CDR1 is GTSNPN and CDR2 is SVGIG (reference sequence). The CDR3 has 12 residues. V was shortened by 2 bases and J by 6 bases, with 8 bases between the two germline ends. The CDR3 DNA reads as TGTGCCTGGAGTAAGGGTCGTCAGCCCCAGCATTTT. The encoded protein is CAWSKGRQPQHF.